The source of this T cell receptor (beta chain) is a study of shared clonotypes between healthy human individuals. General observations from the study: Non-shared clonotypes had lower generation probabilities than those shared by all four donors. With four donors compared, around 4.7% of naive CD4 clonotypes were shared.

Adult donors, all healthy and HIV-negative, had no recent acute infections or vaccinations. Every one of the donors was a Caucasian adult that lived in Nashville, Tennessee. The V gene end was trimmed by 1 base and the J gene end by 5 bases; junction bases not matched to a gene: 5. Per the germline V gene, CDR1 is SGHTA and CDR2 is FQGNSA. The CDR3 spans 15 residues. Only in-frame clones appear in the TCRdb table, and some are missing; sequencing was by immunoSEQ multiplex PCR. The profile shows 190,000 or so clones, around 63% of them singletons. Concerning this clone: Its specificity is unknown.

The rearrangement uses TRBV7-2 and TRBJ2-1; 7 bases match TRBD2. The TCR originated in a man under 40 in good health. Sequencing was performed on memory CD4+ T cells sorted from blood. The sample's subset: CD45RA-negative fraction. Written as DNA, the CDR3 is TGTGCCAGCAGCTTAGTATGGCTAGCGGACAATGAGCAGTTCTTC. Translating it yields CASSLVWLADNEQFF.